This record concerns one TCR beta chain sequence. Antigen specificity is unknown. CDR1 and CDR2 (germline): SGDLS, YYNGEE. V gave up 0 bases and J gave up 5 bases, with 8 bases separating them. This CDR3 region has 13 residues. The data stem from a study of T cell repertoires in cytomegalovirus infection. Notes on the study in general: Of the TCR beta families, the public ones yielded a cumulative frequency that identified carriers of CMV plus the relevant HLA.

Each CDR3 protein gets one entry after TCRdb re-called the reads with MiXCR. The sample yields roughly 760,000 distinct CDR3 sequences, 35% seen once. The sequence was collected from a human donor in good health (CMV status not recorded). Some clones in this sample may be carry-over from other donors' samples. V and J are TRBV9 and TRBJ2-5; D is uncertain. The sequenced sample consisted of PBMCs. The CDR3 reads CASSVGGMETQYF. DNA for the CDR3: TGTGCCAGCAGCGTAGGGGGAATGGAGACCCAGTACTTC.